This T cell receptor (beta chain) is from a study of blood T cell repertoires in COVID-19. Study overall: The origin of the acute and convalescent COVID-19 samples was the United States, Italy and Spain. PBMCs, B-cell-depleted T cells, or T cells were the source of the cDNA or gDNA that made up the material.

In its sample, this clone was seen once. Between the trimmed V and J ends, which lost 6 bases and 3 bases, there was a span of 8 bases. The germline V gene encodes CDR1 SQVTM and CDR2 ANQGSEA. There are 11 residues in the CDR3. In the study's own analysis: Quantification of nucleated cells was approximated via reference gene primer amplification. Assay: immunoSEQ multiplex PCR; the TCRdb copy retains only in-frame clones and omits some. The DNA gave D and trimming, while V, J and clone size come from that table. In the table there are approximately 60,000 clones, 65% to 85% of which are singletons. The chain carries TRBV29-1 and TRBJ1-1, with D unclear. The sequencing input was peripheral blood. The sequence was obtained from an elderly woman with active or convalescent COVID-19. This CDR3 reads CSVGPDTEAFF. As DNA, the CDR3 is TGCAGCGTCGGTCCGGACACTGAAGCTTTCTTT.